Listed below are T cell receptor beta chains from one sample, sequenced in a study of control samples from healthy donors and cancer patients. TCRdb's table, derived via immunoSEQ multiplex PCR, lists solely in-frame clones and lacks some. This repertoire shows approximately 100,000 clones, more than 90% found once; its top ten account for around 3%. The material sequenced was blood. These TCRs come from a human donor in good health. The donor label of this sample is uncertain. Each CDR3 is given with its conserved first and last residue. D genes are given only for firm matches. Expanded clones are given a class, and other clones once, few, many or no size at all.

V gene: TRBV7-9; CDR3 length: 15; J gene: TRBJ2-1; clone size: .; D gene: TRBD1; CDR3 DNA: TGTGCCAGCAGCCGCCGACAGGGGACCTGGGATGAGCAGTTCTTC; CDR3 protein: CASSRRQGTWDEQFF
V gene: TRBV6-5; CDR3 length: 12; J gene: TRBJ2-1; clone size: .; D gene: .; CDR3 DNA: TGTGCCAGCAGTCGCCAGTTTAATGAGCAGTTCTTC; CDR3 protein: CASSRQFNEQFF
V gene: TRBV6-5; CDR3 length: 14; J gene: TRBJ2-2; clone size: once; D gene: .; CDR3 DNA: TGTGCCGGACGGTCGGAACTGGCGACCGGGGAGCTGTTTTTT; CDR3 protein: CAGRSELATGELFF
V gene: TRBV18; CDR3 length: 14; J gene: TRBJ1-6; clone size: once; D gene: .; CDR3 DNA: TGTGCCAGCTCACCAGGTGGCCTAAATTCACCCCTCCACTTT; CDR3 protein: CASSPGGLNSPLHF
V gene: TRBV2; CDR3 length: 15; J gene: TRBJ1-2; clone size: .; D gene: .; CDR3 DNA: TGTGCCAGCAGTGAAGTTAAAGGGGGAGTAGATGGCTACACCTTC; CDR3 protein: CASSEVKGGVDGYTF
V gene: TRBV6-6; CDR3 length: 12; J gene: TRBJ2-1; clone size: .; D gene: .; CDR3 DNA: TGTGCCAGCAGTTCCACCGGGACGGAGCAGTTCTTC; CDR3 protein: CASSSTGTEQFF
V gene: TRBV4-3; CDR3 length: 18; J gene: TRBJ2-1; clone size: .; D gene: TRBD2; CDR3 DNA: TGCGCCAGCAGCCAAGATCTAGCGGGGGGGCTTCATCAAGTTGAGCAGTTCTTC; CDR3 protein: CASSQDLAGGLHQVEQFF
V gene: TRBV19; CDR3 length: 15; J gene: TRBJ2-3; clone size: .; D gene: .; CDR3 DNA: TGTGCCAGCCAAGTAATGGGGGCGACGACAGATACGCAGTATTTT; CDR3 protein: CASQVMGATTDTQYF
V gene: TRBV11-2; CDR3 length: 14; J gene: TRBJ2-2; clone size: once; D gene: .; CDR3 DNA: TGTGCCAGCAGCCCTATATCGAACACCGGGGAGCTGTTTTTT; CDR3 protein: CASSPISNTGELFF
V gene: TRBV14; CDR3 length: 15; J gene: TRBJ2-5; clone size: .; D gene: .; CDR3 DNA: TGTGCCAGCAGCCAAGGGATGTCAGGGCGGGAGACCCAGTACTTC; CDR3 protein: CASSQGMSGRETQYF
V gene: TRBV6-1; CDR3 length: 15; J gene: TRBJ1-1; clone size: .; D gene: .; CDR3 DNA: TGTGCCAGCAGTGAATGGGGGATCATGAACACTGAAGCTTTCTTT; CDR3 protein: CASSEWGIMNTEAFF
V gene: TRBV14; CDR3 length: 14; J gene: TRBJ2-7; clone size: .; D gene: TRBD1; CDR3 DNA: TGTGCCAGCAGCCCGACGTTAACAGGGGTCGAGCAGTACTTC; CDR3 protein: CASSPTLTGVEQYF
V gene: TRBV27; CDR3 length: 15; J gene: TRBJ1-1; clone size: .; D gene: TRBD1; CDR3 DNA: TGTGCCAGCAGCGGAGGAGGGGGCATGAACACTGAAGCTTTCTTT; CDR3 protein: CASSGGGGMNTEAFF
V gene: TRBV5-4; CDR3 length: 17; J gene: TRBJ1-2; clone size: .; D gene: .; CDR3 DNA: TGTGCCAGCAGCTCTGATACTCATCCAGGGACCCTTCGGGGCTACACCTTC; CDR3 protein: CASSSDTHPGTLRGYTF
V gene: TRBV10-3; CDR3 length: 16; J gene: TRBJ1-5; clone size: .; D gene: .; CDR3 DNA: TGTGCCATCAGTGAGGACCTGGGGACGGGCAATCAGCCCCAGCATTTT; CDR3 protein: CAISEDLGTGNQPQHF
V gene: TRBV19; CDR3 length: 13; J gene: TRBJ2-6; clone size: .; D gene: .; CDR3 DNA: TGTGCCAGTAGTATAGATCGAGGAAACGTCCTGACTTTC; CDR3 protein: CASSIDRGNVLTF
V gene: TRBV10-2; CDR3 length: 14; J gene: TRBJ1-5; clone size: .; D gene: .; CDR3 DNA: TGCGCCAGCACTCCGGGTGGTAGCAATCAGCCCCAGCATTTT; CDR3 protein: CASTPGGSNQPQHF
V gene: TRBV7-2; CDR3 length: 16; J gene: TRBJ2-7; clone size: .; D gene: .; CDR3 DNA: TGTGCCAGCAGCTTGGCTGCCGGGACTTTTCCCTACGAGCAGTACTTC; CDR3 protein: CASSLAAGTFPYEQYF
V gene: TRBV6-4; CDR3 length: 14; J gene: TRBJ1-6; clone size: .; D gene: .; CDR3 DNA: TGTGCCAGCAGTGAAGCGGGGATATCGTCACCCCTCCACTTT; CDR3 protein: CASSEAGISSPLHF
V gene: TRBV19; CDR3 length: 14; J gene: TRBJ1-2; clone size: .; D gene: .; CDR3 DNA: TGTGCCAGTAGTACTCCGGCAGTGGACTATGGCTACACCTTC; CDR3 protein: CASSTPAVDYGYTF
V gene: TRBV5-1; CDR3 length: 15; J gene: TRBJ2-3; clone size: .; D gene: .; CDR3 DNA: TGCGCCAGCAGCTTGGGTGGAACTAGCACAGATACGCAGTATTTT; CDR3 protein: CASSLGGTSTDTQYF
V gene: TRBV5-6; CDR3 length: 14; J gene: TRBJ2-5; clone size: .; D gene: TRBD1; CDR3 DNA: TGTGCCAGCAGCCCCCCCCCGGACAGGGTTGGTGAGTACTTC; CDR3 protein: CASSPPPDRVGEYF